This T cell receptor beta chain is from a study of OX40 agonist ivuxolimab in advanced cancers. Study in general: The dose of intravenous ivuxolimab that patients received every 2 weeks ranged from 0.01 to 10 mg/kg. Participants, around 80% male, averaged approximately 65 years of age, ranging from about 23 to 90.

Study-wide points: Clonal expansion by week 6 occurred in CD4+ and CD8+ blood T cells (at 0.1 to 3.0 mg/kg).

This clone was detected once. Its antigen is unknown. The CDR3 runs to 15 residues. Germline lookup yields CDR1 SGHNT and CDR2 YYREEE (reference sequence). Trimming at V came to 0 bases and at J to 3 bases, leaving 3 bases not matched to a gene. Clones were read by immunoSEQ multiplex PCR, and TCRdb kept only the in-frame ones, dropping some. Of about 8,000 clones in the sample, almost 90% were seen once. The source was CD4+ or CD8+ T cells sorted from blood, collected in a trial of the OX40 agonist ivuxolimab. This TCR derives from an adult with an advanced solid tumor such as melanoma, head and neck, liver or kidney cancer. The rearrangement links TRBV5-4 to TRBJ2-1, with 7 bases identical to TRBD2. For the CDR3, the DNA is TGTGCCAGCAGCTTGGCTAGCGGTATCTACAATGAGCAGTTCTTC. Residues: CASSLASGIYNEQFF.